Shown below are 26 T cell receptor beta chains from a single sample sequenced in a study of identical twins. TCRdb reanalysed the 5' RACE reads using MiXCR and keeps one entry per CDR3 protein. The sample lists 400,000 to 600,000 distinct CDR3 sequences; about 20% were seen once. This sample also belongs to another study, concerning yellow fever vaccine responses in identical twins.

The sequencing input was CD4+ T cells sorted from blood. The receptors come from a woman between 18 and 30 years old in good health.

This clonotype was observed a few times. This rearrangement joins TRBV7-9 to TRBJ2-1, with 9 bases fitting TRBD1. This CDR3 comprises 16 residues. Germline V gene data show CDR1 as SEHNR and CDR2 as FQNEAQ (reference sequence). Losses at the gene ends were 1 base for V and 5 bases for J; bases not matched to a gene: 6. In DNA, the CDR3 is TGTGCCAGCAGCTTAGGCTGGGGACAGGGTGACAATGAGCAGTTCTTC. Protein product: CASSLGWGQGDNEQFF.

This clonotype was observed a few times. The gene calls are TRBV6-1 and TRBJ1-3, with a possible D match to TRBD1 (5 bases). Trimming removed 4 bases from V and 2 bases from J, with 9 bases in between. CDR1 and CDR2 from the germline V gene are MNHNS and SASEGT. CDR3 length: 14 amino acids. CDR3 DNA sequence: TGTGCCAGCAGTGCGGGGGGGACTGGAAACACCATATATTTT. This sequence encodes CASSAGGTGNTIYF.

The chain has TRBV7-9 and TRBJ1-2; tentatively, D is TRBD1 (5 bases). The CDR3 extends over 13 amino acids. Looked up from germline, CDR1 is SEHNR and CDR2 is FQNEAQ (reference sequence). Trimming pared 7 bases from V and 3 bases from J, leaving 12 bases between. For the CDR3, the DNA is TGTGCCAGCACCCCCGGGGGGGACTATGGCTACACCTTC. Amino acid sequence: CASTPGGDYGYTF.

This clonotype has ten or more counts. The chain carries TRBV2 and TRBJ2-2, with a weak D call TRBD1 (6 bases). This CDR3 contains 13 residues. Germline lookup yields CDR1 SNHLY and CDR2 FYNNEI. Trimming removed 4 bases at V and 5 bases at J, with 8 bases between. CDR3 region: CASSVQGTGELFF. In nucleotides, the CDR3 is TGTGCCAGCAGTGTACAGGGAACCGGGGAGCTGTTTTTT.

The chain recombines TRBV12-3 or TRBV12-4 with TRBJ1-1; D is uncertain. The CDR3 runs 13 residues. Trimming took 7 bases from V and 1 from J, leaving 10 bases between them. For the CDR3, the DNA is TGTGCCAGCACAACCTACAGGAACACTGAAGCTTTCTTT. Amino acid sequence: CASTTYRNTEAFF.

This clonotype was detected a few times. This chain uses TRBV18 with TRBJ2-7, with unresolved D. Germline CDR1 and CDR2: KGHSH and LQKENI. The CDR3 is 14 amino acids. Between the trimmed V and J ends, which lost 1 base and 5 bases, there was a span of 12 bases. CDR3 nucleotide sequence: TGTGCCAGCTCACCACAGAATGCCCCCAACGAGCAGTACTTC. Translation: CASSPQNAPNEQYF.

This clonotype has just a few counts. This sequence joins TRBV5-1 and TRBJ2-7; D uncertain. The germline CDR1 and CDR2 sequences are SGHRS and YFSETQ. The CDR3 runs 14 residues. The V gene lost 0 bases and the J gene lost 2 bases, with 9 bases spanning the gap. DNA of the CDR3: TGCGCCAGCAGCTTGGACTACCCCCCCTACGAGCAGTACTTC. Residues: CASSLDYPPYEQYF.

CDR3 DNA: TGCGCCAGCAGCTTGGCCGCTAGCGGGGGCCGCACCGGGGAGCTGTTTTTT. This codes for CASSLAASGGRTGELFF. The genes are TRBV5-1 and TRBJ2-2, with TRBD2 identical over 10 bases. Trimming took 0 bases from V and 4 from J; bases not matched to a gene: 6. From germline, CDR1 is SGHRS and CDR2 YFSETQ. There are 17 residues in the CDR3.

In its sample, this clonotype was seen a few times. CDR3 coding DNA: TGTGCCAGCAGCGTATCAGCGCTTGGTGGGCCAGAAGCTTTCTTT. Its translation: CASSVSALGGPEAFF. The chain recombines TRBV9 with TRBJ1-1; D is uncertain. V lost 1 base, J lost 8 bases, and 18 bases lay in between. This CDR3 has 15 residues. Germline V gene data show CDR1 as SGDLS and CDR2 as YYNGEE.

This clonotype occurred a few times. The gene calls are TRBV20-1 and TRBJ2-1; the D gene is possibly TRBD2 (5 bases). The CDR3 sequence is 13 residues long. CDR1 is DFQATT and CDR2 is SNEGSKA in the germline V gene (reference sequence). The ends were cut back, 3 bases at V and 8 bases at J, with 14 bases in the middle. The DNA of the CDR3 is TGCAGTGCTAGCCCTCTTGGGCGGGATGAGCAGTTCTTC. Translated: CSASPLGRDEQFF.

The J gene is TRBJ2-3, the V gene TRBV6-5; 11 bases are a match to TRBD2. Germline V gene data show CDR1 as MNHEY and CDR2 as SVGAGI. V shed 4 bases and J 1 base; nucleotides not matched to a gene: 16. The CDR3 runs to 20 residues. The CDR3 nucleotides read TGTGCCAGCAGTTCCGGTGTTTCGACTAGCGGGAATTTGGGCACAGATACGCAGTATTTT. It encodes CASSSGVSTSGNLGTDTQYF.

This sequence joins TRBV4-2 and TRBJ2-5; D perhaps matches TRBD2 (5 bases). Trimming removed 4 bases from V and 3 bases from J, with 12 bases in between. This CDR3 region has 14 residues. CDR1 and CDR2 from the germline V gene are LGHNA and YNFKEQ. The CDR3 here is CASSPGLVEETQYF. CDR3 DNA sequence: TGTGCCAGCAGCCCCGGACTTGTCGAAGAGACCCAGTACTTC.

This clonotype was seen a few times. The chain carries TRBV7-9 and TRBJ2-7; 8 bases match TRBD2. V lost 7 bases to trimming and J lost 6 bases; unmatched junction nucleotides: 11. CDR3 size: 14 residues. Germline CDR1 SEHNR, CDR2 FQNEAQ (reference sequence). The CDR3 sequence: CASTAGGVSGEQYF. CDR3 in DNA: TGTGCCAGCACCGCCGGGGGGGTATCTGGCGAGCAGTACTTC.

V usage is TRBV6-1 and J usage is TRBJ2-2, with 8 bases identical to TRBD1. Trimming cost V 7 bases and J 4 bases; bases outside gene matches: 8. The CDR3 length is 15 residues. The V gene's germline CDR1 is MNHNS and CDR2 SASEGT. The CDR3 DNA reads as TGTGCCAGCACCCGGACAGGGTATGGCACCGGGGAGCTGTTTTTT. Amino acid sequence: CASTRTGYGTGELFF.

The CDR3 loop is CASNTGHPNQPQHF. The CDR3 DNA sequence: TGTGCCAGTAATACAGGACATCCCAATCAGCCCCAGCATTTT. The rearrangement joins TRBV6-1 to TRBJ1-5, with D maybe TRBD1 (5 bases). The germline V and J ends were trimmed by 9 bases and 3 bases, with 15 bases remaining between them. Germline V gene lookup returns CDR1 MNHNS and CDR2 SASEGT. This CDR3 contains 14 residues.

This clonotype was seen just once. This chain uses TRBV5-5 with TRBJ2-5, with 9 bases matching TRBD1. The germline V gene has CDR1 SGHKS and CDR2 YYEKEE (reference sequence). V gave up 4 bases and J gave up 3 bases; unmatched junction bases: 4. The CDR3 contains 14 residues. The CDR3 DNA sequence: TGTGCCAGCAGCACCCGGACAGGGGAAGAGACCCAGTACTTC. It translates to CASSTRTGEETQYF.

Ten or more counts support this clonotype. The V and J genes are TRBV29-1 and TRBJ1-1; D call uncertain. Germline V lookup: CDR1 SQVTM, CDR2 ANQGSEA. V lost 6 bases and J lost 4, with 12 bases in between. This CDR3 region has 12 residues. The CDR3 bases are TGCAGCGTAGATCGGGTAGGCACTGAAGCTTTCTTT. It is translated as CSVDRVGTEAFF. The full variable domain, rest sourced from reference TRBV29-1 and TRBJ1-1, is SAVISQKPSRDICQRGTSLTIQCQVDSQVTMMFWYRQQPGQSLTLIATANQGSEATYESGFVIDKFPISRPNLTFSTLTVSNMSPEDSSIYLCSVDRVGTEAFFGQGTRLTVV.

This clonotype turned up a few times. V is TRBV5-1 and J is TRBJ2-1; D ambiguous. Per the germline V gene, CDR1 is SGHRS and CDR2 is YFSETQ. CDR3 length: 16 residues. Trimming pared 2 bases from V and 6 bases from J, leaving 18 bases between. The CDR3 loop reads CASSLPTGPWGNEQFF. The CDR3 coding sequence is TGCGCCAGCAGCTTACCGACCGGTCCTTGGGGCAATGAGCAGTTCTTC.

This clonotype came up a few times. The chain links TRBV12-3 or TRBV12-4 to TRBJ2-2; D is ambiguous. The ends were cut back, 3 bases at V and 3 bases at J, with 8 bases in the middle. The CDR3 totals 14 residues. Here the CDR3 DNA reads TGTGCCAGCAGTTTCGTGGGGTACACCGGGGAGCTGTTTTTT. Translation gives CASSFVGYTGELFF.

The chain links TRBV12-3 or TRBV12-4 to TRBJ2-3, with a tentative D call TRBD1 (6 bases). CDR3 size: 15 residues. V dropped 5 bases and J dropped 1 base, with 13 bases sitting between them. The CDR3 DNA reads as TGTGCCAGCAGTCTCCGGGGACATGGCACAGATACGCAGTATTTT. Its translation: CASSLRGHGTDTQYF.

A few counts support this clonotype. The CDR3 nucleotides read TGCGCCAGCAGCCAACTAGCGGCGAGCTCCTACGAGCAGTACTTC. It codes for CASSQLAASSYEQYF. The V gene is TRBV4-1, the J gene TRBJ2-7, with 7 bases fitting TRBD2. J was trimmed by 0 bases and V by 2 bases; bases with no gene match: 4. Looked up from germline, CDR1 is MGHRA and CDR2 is YSYEKL. This CDR3 has 15 residues.

The chain carries TRBV12-3 or TRBV12-4 and TRBJ1-1; no reliable D call. CDR3 size: 14 residues. The germline V and J ends were trimmed by 5 bases and 5 bases, with 15 bases remaining between them. The CDR3 reads CASSLNQITTEAFF. Written as DNA, the CDR3 is TGTGCCAGCAGTCTCAATCAGATTACGACTGAAGCTTTCTTT.

This sequence joins TRBV7-9 and TRBJ1-5; no reliable D call. Trimming removed 5 bases from V and 7 bases from J, with 12 bases in between. Looked up from germline, CDR1 is SEHNR and CDR2 is FQNEAQ (reference sequence). This CDR3 has 13 amino acids. CDR3 residues: CASSRGVGQPQHF. CDR3 nucleotides: TGTGCCAGCAGCCGGGGAGTTGGGCAGCCCCAGCATTTT.

This clonotype was seen more than once but under ten times. V gene TRBV10-3 combines with J gene TRBJ1-1, with D tentatively TRBD1 (5 bases). The CDR3 spans 14 residues. Trimming took 3 bases from V and 0 from J, leaving 8 bases between them. Germline CDR1 and CDR2: ENHRY and SYGVKD. The DNA for the CDR3 is TGTGCCATCAGTGAAAGGGGTATGAACACTGAAGCTTTCTTT. Its protein product is CAISERGMNTEAFF.

The chain couples TRBV12-3 or TRBV12-4 to TRBJ2-3; 7 bases are a match to TRBD2. This CDR3 spans 12 amino acids. J lost 6 bases, V lost 6 bases, and 3 bases had no gene match. The CDR3 spells CASRYGGDTQYF. CDR3 nucleotide sequence: TGTGCCAGCAGATACGGGGGGGATACGCAGTATTTT.

The chain has TRBV10-3 and TRBJ1-6; no clear D. CDR3 size: 15 residues. Deletions cut 10 bases from V and 8 bases from J, with 21 bases between. The germline gives CDR1 ENHRY, CDR2 SYGVKD. In DNA form, the CDR3 reads TGTGCCACCCGTGGCGGGGAGATGTTTTATTCACCCCTCCACTTT. Its protein is CATRGGEMFYSPLHF.